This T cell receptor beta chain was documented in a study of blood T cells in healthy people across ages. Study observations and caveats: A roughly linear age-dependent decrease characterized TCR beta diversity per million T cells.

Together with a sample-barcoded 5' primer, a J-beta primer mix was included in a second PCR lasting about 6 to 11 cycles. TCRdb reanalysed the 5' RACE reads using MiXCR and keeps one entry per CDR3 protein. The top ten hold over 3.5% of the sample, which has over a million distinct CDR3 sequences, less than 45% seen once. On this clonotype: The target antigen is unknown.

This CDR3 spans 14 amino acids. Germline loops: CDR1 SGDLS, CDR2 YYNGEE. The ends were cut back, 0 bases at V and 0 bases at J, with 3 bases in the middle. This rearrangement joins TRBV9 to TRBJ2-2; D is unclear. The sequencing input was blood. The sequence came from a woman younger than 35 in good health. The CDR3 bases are TGTGCCAGCAGCGTAGCCCCGAACACCGGGGAGCTGTTTTTT. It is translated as CASSVAPNTGELFF.